The 7 T cell receptor beta chains given below trace back to one sample, sequenced in a study of blood T cell repertoires in COVID-19. Sequencing was performed with immunoSEQ multiplex PCR; in TCRdb, only in-frame clones are kept and a portion is missing. Of about 130,000 clones detected, approximately 85% appear once; the ten largest clones hold about a sixth. Sequences were obtained from peripheral blood. Source of these receptors: a man younger than 40 with COVID-19, enrolled during active disease.

The CDR3 sequence is CASSLGQVNYGYTF. CDR3 DNA: TGTGCCAGCAGTTTGGGCCAGGTTAACTATGGCTACACCTTC. The J gene is TRBJ1-2, the V gene TRBV28; D remains ambiguous. V lost 3 bases to trimming and J lost 1 base, with 9 bases between them. The germline gives CDR1 MDHEN, CDR2 SYDVKM. The CDR3 runs 14 residues.

J is TRBJ1-2 and V is TRBV5-6; 12 nucleotides agree with TRBD1. With V trimmed by 4 bases and J by 4 bases, 8 bases remained unmatched. Germline V gene sequence: CDR1 SGHDT, CDR2 YYEEEE. The CDR3 runs to 16 residues. CDR3 loop: CASSPGTGGPSYGYTF. CDR3 nucleotide sequence: TGTGCCAGCAGCCCCGGGACAGGGGGCCCCAGCTATGGCTACACCTTC.

The chain has TRBV18 and TRBJ2-7; 9 bases are a match to TRBD1. Germline lookup yields CDR1 KGHSH and CDR2 LQKENI. V lost 3 bases and J lost 7; bases outside the gene matches: 4. CDR3 length: 13 residues. The CDR3 spells CASSPRDRVEQYF. The CDR3 DNA is TGTGCCAGCTCACCCCGGGACAGGGTTGAGCAGTACTTC.

This clone occurred once. The J gene is TRBJ1-2, the V gene TRBV30, with D tentatively TRBD1 (6 bases). Germline CDR1 reads GTSNPN; CDR2 reads SVGIG (reference sequence). The V and J ends lost 2 bases and 8 bases respectively, with 12 bases between them. The CDR3 is 12 residues long. The DNA of the CDR3 is TGTGCCTGGAGTTCCCACAGGGAAGGCTACACCTTC. It specifies CAWSSHREGYTF.

V and J are TRBV3-1 (or the pseudogene TRBV3-2) and TRBJ2-3, with 7 bases identical to TRBD1. The V gene's germline CDR1 is LGHDT and CDR2 YNNKEL (reference sequence). The CDR3 covers 18 residues. V lost 4 bases and J lost 0; bases outside the gene matches: 13. CDR3: CASSLRGPQRYSTDTQYF. CDR3 sequence (DNA): TGTGCCAGCAGCCTTAGGGGGCCCCAACGATATAGCACAGATACGCAGTATTTT.

The chain recombines TRBV7-9 with TRBJ2-7; possibly TRBD2 for D (6 bases). With 5 bases removed from V and 5 bases from J, the gap between germline ends came to 13 bases. Per germline, CDR1 SEHNR and CDR2 FQNEAQ (reference sequence). The CDR3 has 13 residues. The CDR3 nucleotides read TGTGCCAGCAGCCTTAGCTGGGGGGACGAGCAGTACTTC. Translating it yields CASSLSWGDEQYF. The whole variable domain, filled in from reference TRBV7-9 and TRBJ2-7, reads DTGVSQNPRHKITKRGQNVTFRCDPISEHNRLYWYRQTLGQGPEFLTYFQNEAQLEKSRLLSDRFSAERPKGSFSTLEIQRTEQGDSAMYLCASSLSWGDEQYFGPGTRLTVT.

The chain joins TRBV6-2 or TRBV6-3 to TRBJ2-5; a possible D gene is TRBD1 (6 bases). Trimming took off 6 bases at V and 5 bases at J, with 13 bases between the two ends. This CDR3 is 13 amino acids long. Germline V lookup: CDR1 MNHEY, CDR2 SVGEGT. The DNA for the CDR3 is TGTGCCAGCAGCCAACAGGGATATGAGACCCAGTACTTC. It translates to CASSQQGYETQYF.